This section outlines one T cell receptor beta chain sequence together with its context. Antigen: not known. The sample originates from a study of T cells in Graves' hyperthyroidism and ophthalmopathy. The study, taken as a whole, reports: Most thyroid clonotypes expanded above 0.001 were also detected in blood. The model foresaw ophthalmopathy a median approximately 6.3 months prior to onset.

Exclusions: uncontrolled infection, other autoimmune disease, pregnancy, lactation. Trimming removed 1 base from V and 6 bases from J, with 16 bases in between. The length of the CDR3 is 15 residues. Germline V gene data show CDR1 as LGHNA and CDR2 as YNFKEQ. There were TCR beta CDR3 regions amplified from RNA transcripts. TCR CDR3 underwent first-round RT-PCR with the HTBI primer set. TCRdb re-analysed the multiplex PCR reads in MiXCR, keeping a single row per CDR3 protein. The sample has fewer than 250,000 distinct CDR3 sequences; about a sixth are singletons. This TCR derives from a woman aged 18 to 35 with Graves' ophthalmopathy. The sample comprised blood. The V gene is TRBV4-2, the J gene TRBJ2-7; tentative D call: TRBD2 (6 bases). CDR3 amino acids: CASSQGRGGDCEQYF. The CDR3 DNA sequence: TGTGCCAGCAGCCAAGGGAGGGGCGGGGACTGCGAGCAGTACTTC.